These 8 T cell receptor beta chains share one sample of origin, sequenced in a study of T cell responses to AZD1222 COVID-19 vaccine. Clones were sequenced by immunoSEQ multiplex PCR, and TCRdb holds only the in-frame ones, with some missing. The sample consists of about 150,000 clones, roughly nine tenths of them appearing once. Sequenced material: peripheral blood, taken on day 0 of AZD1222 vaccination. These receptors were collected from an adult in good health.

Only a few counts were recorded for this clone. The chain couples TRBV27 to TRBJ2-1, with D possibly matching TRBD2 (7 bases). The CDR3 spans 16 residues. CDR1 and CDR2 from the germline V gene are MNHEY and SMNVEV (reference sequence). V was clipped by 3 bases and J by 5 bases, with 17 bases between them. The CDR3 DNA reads TGTGCCAGCAGTTTCACCGGCGGGGGCCTAAACAATGAGCAGTTCTTC. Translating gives CASSFTGGGLNNEQFF.

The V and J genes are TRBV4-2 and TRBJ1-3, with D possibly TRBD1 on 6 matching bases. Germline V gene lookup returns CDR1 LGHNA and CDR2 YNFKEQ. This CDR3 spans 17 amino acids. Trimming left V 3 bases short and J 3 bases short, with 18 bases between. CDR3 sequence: CASSQRETGGHGNTIYF. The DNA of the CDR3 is TGTGCCAGCAGCCAGAGAGAAACGGGGGGCCATGGAAACACCATATATTTT.

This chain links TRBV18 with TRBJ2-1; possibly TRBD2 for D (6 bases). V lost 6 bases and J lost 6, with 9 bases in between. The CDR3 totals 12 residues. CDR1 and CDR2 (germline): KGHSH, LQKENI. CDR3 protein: CASSGGSNEQFF. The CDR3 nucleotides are TGTGCCAGCTCTGGGGGGAGCAATGAGCAGTTCTTC.

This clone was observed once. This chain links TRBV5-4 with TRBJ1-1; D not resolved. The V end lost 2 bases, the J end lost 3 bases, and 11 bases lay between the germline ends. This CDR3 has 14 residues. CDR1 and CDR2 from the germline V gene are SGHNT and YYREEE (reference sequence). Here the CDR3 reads CASSLPGLDTEAFF. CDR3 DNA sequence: TGTGCCAGCAGCTTACCGGGCCTGGACACTGAAGCTTTCTTT.

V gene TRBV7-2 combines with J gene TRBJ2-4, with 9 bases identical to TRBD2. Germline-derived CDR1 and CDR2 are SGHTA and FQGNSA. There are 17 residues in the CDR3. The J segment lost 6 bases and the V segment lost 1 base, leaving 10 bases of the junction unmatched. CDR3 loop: CASSLGRAGGRRNIQYF. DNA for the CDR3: TGTGCCAGCAGCTTAGGAAGGGCGGGGGGGCGTAGAAACATTCAGTACTTC.

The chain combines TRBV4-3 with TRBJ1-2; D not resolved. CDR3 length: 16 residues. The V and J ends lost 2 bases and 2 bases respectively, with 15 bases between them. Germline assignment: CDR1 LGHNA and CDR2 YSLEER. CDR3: CASSQQRTEVNYGYTF. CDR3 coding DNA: TGCGCCAGCAGCCAACAAAGGACCGAGGTAAACTATGGCTACACCTTC.

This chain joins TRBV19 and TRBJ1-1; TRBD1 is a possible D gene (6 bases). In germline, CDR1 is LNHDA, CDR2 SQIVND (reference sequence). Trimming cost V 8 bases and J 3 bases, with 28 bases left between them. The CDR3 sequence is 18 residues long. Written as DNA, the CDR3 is TGTGCCAGTCACCCGGTTTCCTTGGGGGCAACATTTCACACTGAAGCTTTCTTT. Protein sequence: CASHPVSLGATFHTEAFF.

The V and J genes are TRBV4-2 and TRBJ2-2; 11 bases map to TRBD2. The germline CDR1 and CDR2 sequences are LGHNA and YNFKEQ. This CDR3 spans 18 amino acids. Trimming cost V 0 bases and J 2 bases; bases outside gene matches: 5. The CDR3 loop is CASSQDSLAGGNTGELFF. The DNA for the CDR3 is TGTGCCAGCAGCCAAGATTCCCTAGCGGGGGGAAACACCGGGGAGCTGTTTTTT.